This T cell receptor beta chain stems from a study of cytomegalovirus exposure and HLA in healthy donors. 60 Vbeta and 13 Jbeta primers were used in PCR. Sequencing used immunoSEQ multiplex PCR; TCRdb keeps in-frame clones, though not all of them. The sample carries 150,000 or so clones, approximately 79% recorded once. Germline V gene lookup returns CDR1 SGHTA and CDR2 FQGNSA. The CDR3 is 16 residues long. Trimming at V came to 5 bases and at J to 3 bases, leaving 4 bases not matched to a gene. Sequenced material: PBMCs. The rearrangement uses TRBV7-2 and TRBJ2-3, with 14 bases lining up with TRBD2. This TCR was sampled from a man aged 18-30 years in good health and CMV-seropositive. As DNA, the CDR3 is TGTGCCAGCAGCACGGGACTAGCGGGAGAGACAGATACGCAGTATTTT. Its translation is CASSTGLAGETDTQYF.